This T cell receptor beta chain was sequenced during a study of CXCR3-negative and CXCR3-positive naive CD8 T cells. The CDR3 extends over 15 amino acids. Germline V gives CDR1 DFQATT, CDR2 SNEGSKA (reference sequence). General study findings and limits: Naive cells, whether CXCR3-negative or CXCR3-positive, had similar TRBV-TRBJ usage, while memory cells differed. Naive subsets had comparable surface CD5; TCR strength was inferred from TRB CDR3 properties.

The authors gated naive CD8+ T cells as CD45RO-CCR7+CD27+CD95-. Libraries were UMI-labeled 5' RACE TRB cDNA. For each CDR3 protein, TCRdb gives one entry from its re-call of the 5' RACE reads, without DNA. The table gives about 5,000 distinct CDR3 sequences; the top ten clones make up roughly 2.1% of it. A remark on this clonotype: What it binds is unknown.

The source is a human donor in good health. Some clones in this sample may be carry-over from other donors' samples. The rearrangement joins TRBV20-1 to TRBJ2-5. Sequencing was done on a sample of naive CXCR3- CD8+ T cells from blood. Specified subset: CD45RO-CCR7+CD27+CD95- naive CD8+ T cells lacking CXCR3 (TNR3-). This chain's CDR3 is CSARDRSDVQETQYF.